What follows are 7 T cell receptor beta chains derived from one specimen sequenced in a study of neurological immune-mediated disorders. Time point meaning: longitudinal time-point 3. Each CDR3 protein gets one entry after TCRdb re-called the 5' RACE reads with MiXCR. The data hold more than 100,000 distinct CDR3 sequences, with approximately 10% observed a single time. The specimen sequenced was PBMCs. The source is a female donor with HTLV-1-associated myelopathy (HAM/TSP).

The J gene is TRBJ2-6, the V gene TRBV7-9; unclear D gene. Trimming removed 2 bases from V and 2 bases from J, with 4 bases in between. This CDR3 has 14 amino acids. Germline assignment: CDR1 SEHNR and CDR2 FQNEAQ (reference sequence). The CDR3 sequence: CASSLRAGANVLTF. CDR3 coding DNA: TGTGCCAGCAGCTTAAGGGCTGGGGCCAACGTCCTGACTTTC.

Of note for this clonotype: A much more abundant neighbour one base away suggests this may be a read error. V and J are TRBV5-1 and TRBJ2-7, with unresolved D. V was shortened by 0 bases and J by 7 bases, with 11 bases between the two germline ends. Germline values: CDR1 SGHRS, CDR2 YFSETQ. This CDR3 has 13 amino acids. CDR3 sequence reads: CASSLVQAEEQYF. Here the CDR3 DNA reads TGCGCCAGCAGCTTGGTACAAGCTGAGGAGCAGTACTTC.

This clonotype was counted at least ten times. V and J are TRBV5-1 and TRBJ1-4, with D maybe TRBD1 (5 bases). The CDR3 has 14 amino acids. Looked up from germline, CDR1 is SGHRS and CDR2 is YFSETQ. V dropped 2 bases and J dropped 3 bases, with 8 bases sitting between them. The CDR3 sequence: CASSFAGANEKLFF. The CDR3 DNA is TGCGCCAGCAGCTTTGCGGGGGCTAATGAAAAACTGTTTTTT.

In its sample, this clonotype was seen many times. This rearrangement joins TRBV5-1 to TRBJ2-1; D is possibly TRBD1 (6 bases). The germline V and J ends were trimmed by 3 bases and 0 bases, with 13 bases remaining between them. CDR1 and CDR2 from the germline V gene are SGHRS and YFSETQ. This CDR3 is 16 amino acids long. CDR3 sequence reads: CASSSQGRSSYNEQFF. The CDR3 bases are TGCGCCAGCAGCTCACAGGGAAGAAGCTCCTACAATGAGCAGTTCTTC. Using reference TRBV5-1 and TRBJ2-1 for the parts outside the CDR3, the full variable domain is KAGVTQTPRYLIKTRGQQVTLSCSPISGHRSVSWYQQTPGQGLQFLFEYFSETQRNKGNFPGRFSGRQFSNSRSEMNVSTLELGDSALYLCASSSQGRSSYNEQFFGPGTRLTVL.

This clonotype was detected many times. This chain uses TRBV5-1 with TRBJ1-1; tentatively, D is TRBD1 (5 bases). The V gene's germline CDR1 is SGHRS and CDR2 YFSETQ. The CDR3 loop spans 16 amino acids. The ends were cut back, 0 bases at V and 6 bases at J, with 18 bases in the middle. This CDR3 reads CASSLVGNPRGAEAFF. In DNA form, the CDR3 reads TGCGCCAGCAGCTTGGTGGGCAATCCTCGGGGGGCTGAAGCTTTCTTT.

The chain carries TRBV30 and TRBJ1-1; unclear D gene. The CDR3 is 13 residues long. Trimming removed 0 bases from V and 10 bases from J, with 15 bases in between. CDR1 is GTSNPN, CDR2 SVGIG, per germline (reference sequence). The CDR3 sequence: CAWSVTASSRAFF. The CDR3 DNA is TGTGCCTGGAGTGTTACAGCCTCTTCTCGAGCTTTCTTT.

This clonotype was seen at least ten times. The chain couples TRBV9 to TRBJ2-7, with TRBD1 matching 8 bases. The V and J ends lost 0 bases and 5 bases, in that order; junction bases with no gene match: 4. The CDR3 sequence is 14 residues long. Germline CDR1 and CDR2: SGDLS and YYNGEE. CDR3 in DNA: TGTGCCAGCAGCGTAGCACAGGGGGACCACGAGCAGTACTTC. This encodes CASSVAQGDHEQYF.